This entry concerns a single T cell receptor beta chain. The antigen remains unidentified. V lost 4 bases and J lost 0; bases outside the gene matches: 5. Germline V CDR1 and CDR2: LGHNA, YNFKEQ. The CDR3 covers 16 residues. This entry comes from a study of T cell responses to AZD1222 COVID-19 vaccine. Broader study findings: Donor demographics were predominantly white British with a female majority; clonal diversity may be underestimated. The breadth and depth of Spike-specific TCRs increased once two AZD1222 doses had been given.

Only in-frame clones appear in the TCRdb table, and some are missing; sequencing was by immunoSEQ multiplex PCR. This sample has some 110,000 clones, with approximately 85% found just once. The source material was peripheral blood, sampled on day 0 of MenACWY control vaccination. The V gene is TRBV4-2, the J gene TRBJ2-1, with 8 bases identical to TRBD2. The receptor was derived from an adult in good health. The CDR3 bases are TGTGCCAGCAGCCGGGACGGGGGGGGCTCCTACAATGAGCAGTTCTTC. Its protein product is CASSRDGGGSYNEQFF.